This T cell receptor (beta chain) was found in a study of human T cells and chemical hapten exposure. This CDR3 is 18 amino acids long. TCRdb recomputed calls from the RACE reads with MiXCR, one row per CDR3 protein. The table has about 96,000 distinct CDR3 sequences, about 9% seen once; the top ten hold approximately 2%. Specified time point: patch test 2, 6 weeks after DPC sensitization. Indicated treatment: therapeutic diphenylcyclopropenone sensitization with weekly scalp DPC. The chain joins TRBV12-2 to TRBJ2-7; the D call of TRBD1 is as the table states it, not checked on the DNA. TRBV12-2 is listed as a pseudogene. The clonotype was recovered from a woman between 40 and 50 years old with alopecia areata. Some clones in this sample may be carry-over from other donors' samples. The input for sequencing was whole blood, taken in connection with sensitization to the hapten diphenylcyclopropenone (DPC). The CDR3 spells CASRLGTHPETGGYEQYF. CDR3 nucleotide sequence: TGTGCAAGTCGCTTAGGGACCCACCCCGAGACAGGGGGCTACGAGCAGTACTTC.